Shown below are 16 T cell receptor beta chains from a single sample sequenced in a study of beta chain features in type 1 diabetes (dated by TCRdb to between 2017 and 2018). Library preparation employed the immunoSEQ multiplex PCR assay. The entire amount of isolated RNA was reverse transcribed using the High Capacity cDNA Reverse Transcription Kit, so the sequenced TCRB transcripts were expressed ones. Entries here come from immuneACCESS through TCRdb and include only in-frame sequences with V and J called. Some clones fail to appear in such tables; in the studies checked, an unresolved V gene covers under half of the shortfall, and the cause of the remainder is unknown. Present in this sample are fewer than 250,000 clones, under 70% of which were seen just once. Around 0.05% of the sample is taken by the ten largest. Sequenced: naive CD4+ T cells from blood. The cell subset or site label on this specimen signifies: true naive CD4+ T cells. The source is a man aged 25 to 45 in good health.

This chain joins TRBV2 and TRBJ2-7; TRBD2 matches at 8 bases. After removal of 6 bases from V and 3 bases from J, the junction contained 4 bases not matched to a gene. The germline gives CDR1 SNHLY, CDR2 FYNNEI. The CDR3 runs to 13 residues. CDR3 coding DNA: TGTGCCAGCAGGCGGGAGGCTCTCTACGAGCAGTACTTC. The encoded protein is CASRREALYEQYF.

The J gene is TRBJ1-5, the V gene TRBV4-3; perhaps TRBD1 as D (5 bases). V lost 3 bases to trimming and J lost 3 bases, with 12 bases between them. The CDR3 has 15 amino acids. The V gene's germline CDR1 is LGHNA and CDR2 YSLEER. CDR3 amino acids: CASSHRTGVNQPQHF. CDR3 DNA: TGCGCCAGCAGCCACCGAACGGGGGTCAATCAGCCCCAGCATTTT.

This clone was recorded a few times. The chain uses TRBV7-2 and TRBJ2-4; a weak D match, TRBD1 (6 bases). The CDR3 is made up of 13 amino acids. Germline CDR1 reads SGHTA; CDR2 reads FQGNSA. Trimming pared 1 base from V and 6 bases from J, leaving 7 bases between. In DNA, the CDR3 is TGTGCCAGCAGCTTAGAAGGGGGAAACATTCAGTACTTC. Its protein product is CASSLEGGNIQYF.

This clone occurred once. The chain links TRBV29-1 to TRBJ1-1, with D tentatively TRBD1 (6 bases). This CDR3 is built from 13 residues. The germline V and J ends were trimmed by 6 bases and 2 bases, with 13 bases remaining between them. Germline V gene sequence: CDR1 SQVTM, CDR2 ANQGSEA. CDR3 nucleotide sequence: TGCAGCGTCTACAGGGCTAGAAACACTGAAGCTTTCTTT. Protein product: CSVYRARNTEAFF.

The rearrangement uses TRBV6-5 and TRBJ1-2; 8 bases line up with TRBD1. Germline CDR1 MNHEY, CDR2 SVGAGI. The CDR3 spans 13 residues. With V trimmed by 6 bases and J by 6 bases, 6 bases remained unmatched. CDR3 nucleotide sequence: TGTGCCAGCAGACCCACAGGGGGTAATGGCTACACCTTC. It translates to CASRPTGGNGYTF.

This clone was recorded once. The chain combines TRBV4-1 with TRBJ2-4; no reliable D call. The CDR3 runs 15 residues. CDR1 MGHRA and CDR2 YSYEKL come from the germline V gene. V was clipped by 0 bases and J by 0 bases, with 6 bases between them. The CDR3 coding sequence is TGCGCCAGCAGCCAAGAGACTGTAGCCAAAAACATTCAGTACTTC. It specifies CASSQETVAKNIQYF.

The chain carries TRBV5-1 and TRBJ2-3; 10 bases fit TRBD2. The CDR3 has 15 residues. V lost 4 bases to trimming and J lost 4 bases; unmatched junction nucleotides: 6. The germline gives CDR1 SGHRS, CDR2 YFSETQ. The CDR3 bases are TGCGCCAGCAGCGTAAGCGGGGGGGCCGCAGATACGCAGTATTTT. Its translation is CASSVSGGAADTQYF.

This clone was detected only a few times. V and J are TRBV30 and TRBJ2-7; D possibly matches TRBD1 or TRBD2 (6 bases each). The CDR3 runs 13 residues. Germline V gene sequence: CDR1 GTSNPN, CDR2 SVGIG (reference sequence). Trimming shortened V by 3 bases and J by 0 bases, and 9 bases separated the two germline ends. The CDR3 region has the DNA TGTGCCTGGAGCGGGGGCCCCTCCTACGAGCAGTACTTC. It specifies CAWSGGPSYEQYF. Full variable domain (outside the CDR3, taken from reference TRBV30 and TRBJ2-7): SQTIHQWPATLVQPVGSPLSLECTVEGTSNPNLYWYRQAAGRGLQLLFYSVGIGQISSEVPQNLSASRPQDRQFILSSKKLLLSDSGFYLCAWSGGPSYEQYFGPGTRLTVT.

The genes are TRBV27 and TRBJ2-5; 8 positions agree with TRBD1. Germline V lookup: CDR1 MNHEY, CDR2 SMNVEV (reference sequence). This CDR3 contains 13 residues. V shed 5 bases and J 7 bases; nucleotides not matched to a gene: 6. This CDR3 is CASSPGTGWTQYF. CDR3 sequence (DNA): TGTGCCAGCAGTCCTGGGACAGGATGGACCCAGTACTTC.

The V and J genes are TRBV6-6 and TRBJ2-5; weak D call: TRBD1 (5 bases). The CDR3 is made up of 14 amino acids. Germline V gene lookup returns CDR1 MNHNY and CDR2 SVGAGI (reference sequence). The V end was cut by 0 bases, the J end by 1 base, with 6 bases between. This CDR3 is CASSYSGAQETQYF. The CDR3 DNA is TGTGCCAGCAGTTACTCAGGGGCCCAAGAGACCCAGTACTTC.

This clone was detected a few times. The chain is built from TRBV7-2 and TRBJ2-3; D uncertain. This CDR3 spans 12 amino acids. The V gene lost 3 bases and the J gene lost 2 bases, with 3 bases spanning the gap. Germline V CDR1 and CDR2: SGHTA, FQGNSA. The CDR3 nucleotides read TGTGCCAGCAGCTTGCCCACAGATACGCAGTATTTT. Protein sequence: CASSLPTDTQYF.

The chain couples TRBV30 to TRBJ2-7; D gene ambiguous. CDR1 and CDR2 from the germline V gene are GTSNPN and SVGIG (reference sequence). V lost 0 bases, J lost 1 base, and 10 bases lay in between. This CDR3 is 14 amino acids long. Here the CDR3 reads CAWSVQSSSYEQYF. The CDR3 DNA reads as TGTGCCTGGAGTGTCCAATCCTCATCCTACGAGCAGTACTTC. The full variable domain, with the rest looked up from reference TRBV30 and TRBJ2-7, is SQTIHQWPATLVQPVGSPLSLECTVEGTSNPNLYWYRQAAGRGLQLLFYSVGIGQISSEVPQNLSASRPQDRQFILSSKKLLLSDSGFYLCAWSVQSSSYEQYFGPGTRLTVT.

The chain uses TRBV25-1 and TRBJ1-1; 7 bases align to TRBD1. The CDR3 contains 11 residues. Germline-derived CDR1 and CDR2 are MGHDK and SYGVNS. V lost 6 bases to trimming and J lost 12 bases; unmatched junction nucleotides: 7. The CDR3: CASSQQGMTFF. The CDR3 DNA reads TGTGCCAGCAGCCAACAGGGGATGACTTTCTTT.

V usage is TRBV7-9 and J usage is TRBJ1-5, with 7 bases lining up with TRBD1. CDR3 length equals 15 residues. From germline, CDR1 is SEHNR and CDR2 FQNEAQ (reference sequence). With V trimmed by 5 bases and J by 5 bases, 9 bases remained unmatched. CDR3 region: CASSIYRGEDQPQHF. The CDR3 region has the DNA TGTGCCAGCAGCATCTACAGGGGAGAAGATCAGCCCCAGCATTTT.

The J gene is TRBJ2-1, the V gene TRBV20-1; D is ambiguous. Deletions cut 6 bases from V and 4 bases from J, with 4 bases between. The CDR3 totals 10 residues. Germline V gene data show CDR1 as DFQATT and CDR2 as SNEGSKA (reference sequence). The CDR3 nucleotides read TGCAGTGCCCAGTACAATGAGCAGTTCTTC. Protein product: CSAQYNEQFF.

V is TRBV29-1 and J is TRBJ1-1, with a weak D call TRBD1 (6 bases). Trimming pared 5 bases from V and 2 bases from J, leaving 12 bases between. CDR1 is SQVTM and CDR2 is ANQGSEA in the germline V gene. The CDR3 runs 13 residues. The CDR3 is CSVKQGSNTEAFF. CDR3 sequence (DNA): TGCAGCGTTAAACAGGGTTCTAACACTGAAGCTTTCTTT.